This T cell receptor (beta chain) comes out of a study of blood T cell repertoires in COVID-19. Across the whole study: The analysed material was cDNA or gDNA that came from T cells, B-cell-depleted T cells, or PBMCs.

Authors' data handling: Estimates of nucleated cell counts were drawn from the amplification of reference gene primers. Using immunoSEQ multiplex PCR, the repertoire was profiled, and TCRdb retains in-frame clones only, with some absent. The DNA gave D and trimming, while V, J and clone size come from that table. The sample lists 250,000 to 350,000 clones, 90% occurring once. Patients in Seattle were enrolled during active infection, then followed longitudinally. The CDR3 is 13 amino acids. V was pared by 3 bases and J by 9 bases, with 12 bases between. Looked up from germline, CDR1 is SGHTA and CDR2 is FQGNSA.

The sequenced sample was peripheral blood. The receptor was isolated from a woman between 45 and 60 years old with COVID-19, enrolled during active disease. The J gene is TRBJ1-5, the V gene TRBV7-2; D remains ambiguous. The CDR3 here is CASSLREKMPQHF. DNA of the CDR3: TGTGCCAGCAGCTTGAGGGAGAAGATGCCCCAGCATTTT.